The 20 T cell receptor beta chains in this list originate from one sample, sequenced in a study of immune evolution from preneoplasia to lung adenocarcinoma (dated by TCRdb to about 2021). The library was prepared using the immunoSEQ multiplex PCR assay. TCRdb took this table from immuneACCESS and kept in-frame rearrangements with V and J called. Such tables lack part of the clones; where checked against another copy, unresolved V genes explain under half of the gap, and the rest is unexplained. The sample records more than 5,000 clones, roughly 81% of which are singletons. The biggest ten clones account for about 5.5% of the sample. What was sequenced was FFPE invasive lung adenocarcinoma tissue. The meaning of the sample's cell subset or site label: frankly invasive lung adenocarcinoma (ADC). All receptors derive from a person aged 45 to 59 with lung adenocarcinoma.

The chain recombines TRBV27 with TRBJ2-1, with D tentatively TRBD2 (5 bases). The V gene lost 4 bases and the J gene lost 6 bases, with 13 bases spanning the gap. The CDR3 totals 14 residues. The germline V gene has CDR1 MNHEY and CDR2 SMNVEV (reference sequence). The CDR3 region has the DNA TGTGCCAGCAGTTCAATGGCAGGAGGCAATGAGCAGTTCTTC. The encoded protein is CASSSMAGGNEQFF.

This chain links TRBV5-1 with TRBJ2-1; 9 bases map to TRBD1. The germline CDR1 and CDR2 sequences are SGHRS and YFSETQ. The CDR3 runs to 14 residues. Trimming cost V 4 bases and J 9 bases; bases outside gene matches: 8. The CDR3 region has the DNA TGCGCCAGCAGCGTGGGACAGGGTGGGGGTGAGCAGTTCTTC. Its translation: CASSVGQGGGEQFF.

The genes are TRBV30 and TRBJ2-7; either TRBD1 or TRBD2 may supply D (5 bases each). Germline values: CDR1 GTSNPN, CDR2 SVGIG (reference sequence). The CDR3 length is 14 residues. The ends were cut back, 3 bases at V and 2 bases at J, with 14 bases in the middle. This CDR3 reads CAWSTGTDTYEQYF. In nucleotides, the CDR3 is TGTGCCTGGAGCACCGGGACGGATACCTACGAGCAGTACTTC. The whole variable domain, remainder taken from reference TRBV30 and TRBJ2-7, is SQTIHQWPATLVQPVGSPLSLECTVEGTSNPNLYWYRQAAGRGLQLLFYSVGIGQISSEVPQNLSASRPQDRQFILSSKKLLLSDSGFYLCAWSTGTDTYEQYFGPGTRLTVT.

The V call is TRBV5-6, the J call TRBJ2-1; no definite D call. The CDR3 runs 12 residues. V lost 1 base and J 7 bases, leaving 6 bases between the germline ends. Germline CDR1 SGHDT, CDR2 YYEEEE. CDR3 amino acids: CASSLNSNEQFF. The CDR3 nucleotides read TGTGCCAGCAGCTTGAACTCAAATGAGCAGTTCTTC.

This clone was seen only a few times. The chain recombines TRBV28 with TRBJ2-7; D is ambiguous. This CDR3 is 12 amino acids long. Germline V gives CDR1 MDHEN, CDR2 SYDVKM. Trimming shortened V by 2 bases and J by 8 bases, and 10 bases separated the two germline ends. CDR3 sequence (DNA): TGTGCCAGCAGTTTACAGCGTGGTAAGCAGTACTTC. It specifies CASSLQRGKQYF. Variable domain in full (rest from reference TRBV28 and TRBJ2-7): DVKVTQSSRYLVKRTGEKVFLECVQDMDHENMFWYRQDPGLGLRLIYFSYDVKMKEKGDIPEGYSVSREKKERFSLILESASTNQTSMYLCASSLQRGKQYFGPGTRLTVT.

This clone occurred a few times. CDR3 residues: CASSLETFNEQFF. CDR3 coding DNA: TGTGCCAGCAGCTTGGAGACTTTCAATGAGCAGTTCTTC. The chain has TRBV5-4 and TRBJ2-1; D gene ambiguous. The V and J ends lost 0 bases and 6 bases respectively, with 7 bases between them. The CDR3 covers 13 residues. Germline CDR1 SGHNT, CDR2 YYREEE (reference sequence).

The gene calls are TRBV6-5 and TRBJ2-1; D is unclear. V was cut by 0 bases and J by 4 bases, with 10 bases left in between. Germline assignment: CDR1 MNHEY and CDR2 SVGAGI. The CDR3 length is 15 residues. The CDR3: CASSYSGGRYNEQFF. The CDR3 region has the DNA TGTGCCAGCAGTTACTCTGGCGGAAGATACAATGAGCAGTTCTTC.

This chain links TRBV5-1 with TRBJ2-5, with a possible D match to TRBD2 (6 bases). Trimming removed 4 bases at V and 2 bases at J, with 12 bases between. Germline V gene lookup returns CDR1 SGHRS and CDR2 YFSETQ. CDR3 length: 14 residues. The CDR3 DNA is TGCGCCAGCAGCCTTAGCGGAGCACAAGAGACCCAGTACTTC. This codes for CASSLSGAQETQYF.

This chain links TRBV28 with TRBJ2-3, with TRBD2 matching over 7 bases. Germline CDR1 is MDHEN and CDR2 is SYDVKM. There are 14 residues in the CDR3. The V and J ends lost 7 bases and 2 bases, in that order; junction bases with no gene match: 6. CDR3 protein: CASTSAGTTDTQYF. Written as DNA, the CDR3 is TGTGCCAGCACTTCAGCGGGAACCACAGATACGCAGTATTTT.

The V and J genes are TRBV27 and TRBJ2-5, with 10 nucleotides matching TRBD2. Germline V lookup: CDR1 MNHEY, CDR2 SMNVEV (reference sequence). The CDR3 is 14 residues long. V was pared by 4 bases and J by 4 bases, with 3 bases of the junction left unmatched. The CDR3, as DNA: TGTGCCAGCAGTTCCCGACTAGCGGGAGAGACCCAGTACTTC. It is translated as CASSSRLAGETQYF.

The chain combines TRBV28 with TRBJ2-1; D unresolved. The CDR3 contains 11 residues. CDR1 MDHEN and CDR2 SYDVKM come from the germline V gene. V lost 8 bases and J lost 9, with 11 bases in between. The CDR3 DNA follows: TGTGCCAGCCTCCGGTTGGGTGAGCAGTTCTTC. Translated, it gives CASLRLGEQFF.

About this clone itself: No DNA is shown, since the ends of the CDR3 on it are uncertain; the CDR3 is the one TCRdb lists. This chain connects TRBV21-1 to TRBJ2-7; TRBD2 is taken as the D call from the table, unchecked against the DNA. TRBV21-1 is tagged as a pseudogene. The CDR3 sequence runs 15 residues, both termini included. The CDR3 protein is CASPHGYDCSYEQYF.

This clone was counted between two and nine times. The chain uses TRBV2 and TRBJ2-4; D perhaps matches TRBD2 (6 bases). V was cut by 7 bases and J by 7 bases, with 14 bases left in between. Germline values: CDR1 SNHLY, CDR2 FYNNEI. This CDR3 has 13 residues. This CDR3 is CASTGGAGNIQYF. CDR3 DNA: TGTGCCAGCACCGGAGGGGCAGGGAACATTCAGTACTTC.

This chain uses TRBV2 with TRBJ2-7; 7 positions match TRBD1. This CDR3 is built from 14 residues. After removal of 6 bases from V and 2 bases from J, the junction contained 7 bases not matched to a gene. Germline V gives CDR1 SNHLY, CDR2 FYNNEI. Written as DNA, the CDR3 is TGTGCCAGCAGGATAACAGGGGTCACCTACGAGCAGTACTTC. This gives the protein CASRITGVTYEQYF.

V gene TRBV27 combines with J gene TRBJ2-2; D possibly uses TRBD1 or TRBD2 (6 bases each). The CDR3 extends over 16 amino acids. Trimming shortened V by 4 bases and J by 4 bases, and 16 bases separated the two germline ends. CDR1 MNHEY and CDR2 SMNVEV come from the germline V gene (reference sequence). The CDR3 region has the DNA TGTGCCAGCAGTTCCCCTCGGGGGCCTGGCACCGGGGAGCTGTTTTTT. It codes for CASSSPRGPGTGELFF.

This chain links TRBV5-1 with TRBJ2-2, with a possible D match to TRBD2 (5 bases). V lost 4 bases to trimming and J lost 6 bases, with 16 bases between them. The length of the CDR3 is 15 residues. Germline loops: CDR1 SGHRS, CDR2 YFSETQ. CDR3 protein: CASSVRSTGAGELFF. The CDR3 DNA sequence: TGCGCCAGCAGCGTCCGATCCACCGGGGCCGGGGAGCTGTTTTTT.

The chain combines TRBV5-1 with TRBJ1-2; 12 bases map to TRBD1. V lost 1 base to trimming and J lost 7 bases; unmatched junction nucleotides: 8. In germline, CDR1 is SGHRS, CDR2 YFSETQ. This CDR3 comprises 16 residues. The CDR3 DNA sequence: TGCGCCAGCAGCTTGTCATCGGGGACAGGGGGCGGTGGCTACACCTTC. It yields the protein CASSLSSGTGGGGYTF.

The chain carries TRBV14 and TRBJ2-1, with 9 bases matching TRBD2. Germline loops: CDR1 SGHDN, CDR2 FVKESK. With 4 bases clipped from V and 9 bases from J, the junction kept 10 bases outside the gene matches. The CDR3 extends over 15 amino acids. CDR3 loop: CASSRNSAGGFEQFF. The CDR3 nucleotides are TGTGCCAGCAGCCGGAATAGTGCGGGAGGGTTTGAGCAGTTCTTC.

The chain uses TRBV5-4 and TRBJ2-1; TRBD1 might be the D (5 bases). Trimming removed 6 bases at V and 8 bases at J, with 12 bases between. Germline CDR1 SGHNT, CDR2 YYREEE (reference sequence). The CDR3 loop spans 12 amino acids. DNA for the CDR3: TGTGCCAGCACGCATACAGGCGATGAGCAGTTCTTC. It translates to CASTHTGDEQFF.

By its share, this clone is large. Here the CDR3 reads CASSLGTAFSGANVLTF. CDR3 DNA: TGTGCCAGCAGCTTAGGGACAGCCTTTTCTGGGGCCAACGTCCTGACTTTC. The rearrangement uses TRBV5-4 and TRBJ2-6, with 7 bases that match TRBD1. Germline loops: CDR1 SGHNT, CDR2 YYREEE (reference sequence). The length of the CDR3 is 17 residues. V was pared by 2 bases and J by 1 base, with 6 bases of the junction left unmatched.